This T cell receptor (beta chain) derives from a study of T cell repertoires in ileal Crohn's disease. The study's findings and limits: Within the first postoperative year, endoscopy came at median about 6.4 months.

The protocol was immunoSEQ multiplex PCR, while the TCRdb copy is restricted to in-frame clones and leaves out a portion. This sample has almost 15,000 clones, with approximately 80% found just once. This sample's time point: neoterminal ileum biopsy at postoperative endoscopy, about 6 months after surgery. Notes on this clone: Antigen: not known.

Trimming stripped 0 bases from V and 7 bases from J, with 16 bases between. Germline CDR1 reads LGHNA; CDR2 reads YSLEER. CDR3 size: 16 residues. The V call is TRBV4-3, the J call TRBJ2-1, with D perhaps TRBD1 or TRBD2 (5 bases each). The origin of this receptor is an adult with Crohn's disease. The sample was ileal tissue. CDR3 amino acids: CASSQERVWGLNEQFF. CDR3 DNA: TGCGCCAGCAGCCAAGAGCGGGTATGGGGCTTGAATGAGCAGTTCTTC.